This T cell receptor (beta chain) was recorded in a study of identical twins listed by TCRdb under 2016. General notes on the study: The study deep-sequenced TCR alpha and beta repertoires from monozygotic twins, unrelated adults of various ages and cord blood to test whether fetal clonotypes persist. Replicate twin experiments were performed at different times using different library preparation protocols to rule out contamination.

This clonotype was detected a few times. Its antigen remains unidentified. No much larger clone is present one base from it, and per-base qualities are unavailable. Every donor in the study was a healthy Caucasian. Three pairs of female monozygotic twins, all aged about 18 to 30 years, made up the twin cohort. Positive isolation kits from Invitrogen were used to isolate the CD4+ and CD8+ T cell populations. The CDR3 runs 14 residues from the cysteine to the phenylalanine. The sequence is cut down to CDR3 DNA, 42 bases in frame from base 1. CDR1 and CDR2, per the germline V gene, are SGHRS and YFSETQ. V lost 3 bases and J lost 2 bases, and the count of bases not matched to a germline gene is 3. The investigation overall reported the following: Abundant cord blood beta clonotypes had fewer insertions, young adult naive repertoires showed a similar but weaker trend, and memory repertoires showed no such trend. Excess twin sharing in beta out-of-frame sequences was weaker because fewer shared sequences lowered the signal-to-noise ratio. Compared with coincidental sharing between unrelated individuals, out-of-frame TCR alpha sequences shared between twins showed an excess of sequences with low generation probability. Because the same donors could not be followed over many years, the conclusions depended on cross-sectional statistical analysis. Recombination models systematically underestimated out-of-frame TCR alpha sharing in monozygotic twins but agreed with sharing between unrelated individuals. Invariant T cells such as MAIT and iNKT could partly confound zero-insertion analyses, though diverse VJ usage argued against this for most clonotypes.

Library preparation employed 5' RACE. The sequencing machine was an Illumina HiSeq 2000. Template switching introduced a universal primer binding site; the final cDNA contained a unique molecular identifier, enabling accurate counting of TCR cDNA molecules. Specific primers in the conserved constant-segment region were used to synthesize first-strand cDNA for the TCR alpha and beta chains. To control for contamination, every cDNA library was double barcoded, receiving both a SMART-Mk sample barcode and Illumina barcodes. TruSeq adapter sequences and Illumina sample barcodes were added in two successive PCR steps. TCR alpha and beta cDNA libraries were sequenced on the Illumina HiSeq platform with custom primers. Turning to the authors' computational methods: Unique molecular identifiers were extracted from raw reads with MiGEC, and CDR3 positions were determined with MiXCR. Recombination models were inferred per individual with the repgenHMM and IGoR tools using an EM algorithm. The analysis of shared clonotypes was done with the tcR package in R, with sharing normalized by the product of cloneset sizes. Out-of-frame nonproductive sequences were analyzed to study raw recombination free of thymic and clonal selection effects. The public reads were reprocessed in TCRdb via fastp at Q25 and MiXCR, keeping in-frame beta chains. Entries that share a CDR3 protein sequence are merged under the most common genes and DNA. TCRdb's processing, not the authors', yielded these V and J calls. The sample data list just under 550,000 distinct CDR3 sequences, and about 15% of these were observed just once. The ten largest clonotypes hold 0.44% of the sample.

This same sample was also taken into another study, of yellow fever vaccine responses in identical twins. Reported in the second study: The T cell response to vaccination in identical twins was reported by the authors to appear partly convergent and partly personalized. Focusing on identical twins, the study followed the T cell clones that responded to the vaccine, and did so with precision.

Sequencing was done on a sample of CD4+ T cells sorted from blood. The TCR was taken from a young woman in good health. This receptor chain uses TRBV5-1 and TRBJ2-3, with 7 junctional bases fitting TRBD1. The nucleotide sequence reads TGCGCCAGCAGCTGGGGACAGAACACAGATACGCAGTATTTT. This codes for CASSWGQNTDTQYF.